A selection of T cell receptor beta chains follows, all from one sample in a study of T cell responses to AZD1222 COVID-19 vaccine. Sequenced by immunoSEQ multiplex PCR; TCRdb stores in-frame clones only, minus some. The sample yields 90,000 to 95,000 clones, around 93% seen once. The sample consisted of peripheral blood, taken on day 0 of AZD1222 vaccination. The receptor source for this set is an adult in good health. Both conserved end residues are part of each CDR3. The D gene is left open where the match is weak. Size tells how often a clone was seen (once, few, many) or the class of an expanded clone, and some rows leave it out.

V,D,J,length,size,CDR3,DNA
TRBV10-2,TRBD1,TRBJ1-2,18,-,CASSDNPIDRGPRDGYTF,TGCGCCAGCAGTGATAATCCCATCGACAGGGGGCCTCGGGACGGCTACACCTTC
TRBV6-5,-,TRBJ2-1,16,-,CASSYLGDFEVDEQFF,TGTGCCAGCAGTTACTTGGGAGACTTCGAGGTGGATGAGCAGTTCTTC
TRBV6-5,-,TRBJ1-1,13,-,CASMTGADTEAFF,TGTGCCAGTATGACAGGAGCTGACACTGAAGCTTTCTTT
TRBV7-9,TRBD2,TRBJ2-2,17,-,CASSFLSGGSSTGELFF,TGTGCCAGCAGCTTTCTTAGCGGGGGATCAAGCACCGGGGAGCTGTTTTTT
TRBV12-5,TRBD1,TRBJ2-1,17,-,CASGAKGQGRSYNEQFF,TGTGCTAGTGGTGCTAAAGGACAGGGTCGATCCTACAATGAGCAGTTCTTC
TRBV7-8,TRBD1,TRBJ1-1,14,-,CASSPDRGNTEAFF,TGTGCCAGCAGCCCGGACAGGGGGAACACTGAAGCTTTCTTT
TRBV6-5,TRBD2,TRBJ2-1,15,-,CASSTGTSAYNEQFF,TGTGCCAGCAGTACCGGGACTAGCGCCTACAATGAGCAGTTCTTC
TRBV6-1,-,TRBJ2-5,16,few,CASSEIFRRREETQYF,TGTGCCAGCAGTGAAATTTTTCGTAGGAGGGAAGAGACCCAGTACTTC
TRBV18,TRBD1,TRBJ1-2,16,-,CASSPAPGQGTYGYTF,TGTGCCAGCTCACCGGCCCCGGGACAGGGGACCTATGGCTACACCTTC
TRBV9,-,TRBJ2-1,14,-,CASSVGPARDEQFF,TGTGCCAGCAGCGTAGGGCCGGCGAGGGATGAGCAGTTCTTC
TRBV18,TRBD1,TRBJ1-6,14,-,CASSVDRVNSPLHF,TGTGCCAGCTCAGTCGACAGGGTAAATTCACCCCTCCACTTT
TRBV7-2,-,TRBJ1-2,15,-,CASSLALAGHYGYTF,TGTGCCAGCAGCTTAGCTTTGGCAGGGCACTATGGCTACACCTTC
TRBV10-3,TRBD1,TRBJ1-1,13,-,CAITAQGGTEAFF,TGTGCCATCACGGCCCAGGGGGGGACTGAAGCTTTCTTT
TRBV4-3,TRBD1,TRBJ1-2,14,-,CASSQEGQPMRYTF,TGCGCCAGCAGCCAAGAGGGACAGCCTATGCGCTACACCTTC
TRBV27,TRBD1,TRBJ1-2,14,-,CASSLGGRGGGYTF,TGTGCCAGCAGTTTAGGGGGCAGGGGGGGCGGCTACACCTTC
TRBV6-5,TRBD2,TRBJ2-1,15,-,CASSYSRREANEQFF,TGTGCCAGCAGTTACTCGAGGCGGGAGGCCAATGAGCAGTTCTTC
TRBV30,-,TRBJ1-1,13,-,CASTRELNTEAFF,TGTGCCTCCACTCGGGAACTGAACACTGAAGCTTTCTTT
TRBV9,TRBD2,TRBJ2-2,15,once,CASSRIAGVTGELFF,TGTGCCAGCAGCAGAATAGCGGGGGTCACCGGGGAGCTGTTTTTT
TRBV25-1,-,TRBJ2-7,12,few,CASSFSGYEQYF,TGTGCCAGTTCCTTTAGCGGCTACGAGCAGTACTTC
TRBV24-1,TRBD2,TRBJ2-7,20,-,CATSDLTKREPRQVIYEQYF,TGTGCCACCAGTGATTTGACGAAGCGGGAACCCCGTCAGGTAATCTACGAGCAGTACTTC
TRBV6-1,-,TRBJ2-7,15,medium-sized,CASSELIGESHEQYF,TGTGCCAGCAGTGAATTGATAGGAGAGTCCCACGAGCAGTACTTC
TRBV9,-,TRBJ1-1,15,once,CASSVASGGGTEAFF,TGTGCCAGCAGCGTAGCGAGTGGGGGGGGCACTGAAGCTTTCTTT
TRBV6-5,TRBD2,TRBJ2-3,15,-,CASRGLAGVQDTQYF,TGTGCCAGCAGAGGACTAGCGGGAGTTCAAGATACGCAGTATTTT
TRBV27,-,TRBJ1-6,16,-,CASSLVGHGVNSPLHF,TGTGCCAGCAGTTTAGTGGGACACGGAGTCAATTCACCCCTCCACTTT
TRBV2,TRBD1,TRBJ2-5,12,-,CATTADRGTQYF,TGTGCCACCACAGCTGACAGGGGGACCCAGTACTTC
TRBV5-4,TRBD1,TRBJ1-2,14,-,CASSSGQGLFGYTF,TGTGCCAGCAGCTCCGGACAGGGCTTATTTGGCTACACCTTC
TRBV27,-,TRBJ1-5,14,-,CASSSRGANQPQHF,TGTGCCAGCAGTTCTAGGGGGGCTAATCAGCCCCAGCATTTT
TRBV11-2,-,TRBJ2-7,11,-,CASSRNYEQYF,TGTGCCAGCAGCCGCAATTACGAGCAGTACTTC
TRBV9,-,TRBJ1-1,14,once,CASSPRQTNTEAFF,TGTGCCAGCAGCCCCCGGCAGACCAACACTGAAGCTTTCTTT
TRBV7-2,-,TRBJ2-4,16,-,CASSLVLAGAKNIQYF,TGTGCCAGCAGCTTAGTTCTAGCCGGGGCCAAAAACATTCAGTACTTC
TRBV9,-,TRBJ1-1,14,-,CASSSRLPDTEAFF,TGTGCCAGCTCCTCTCGCCTCCCGGACACTGAAGCTTTCTTT
TRBV2,-,TRBJ1-6,16,-,CASSARESSYNSPLHF,TGTGCCAGCAGTGCACGGGAGAGCTCCTATAATTCACCCCTCCACTTT
TRBV7-3,-,TRBJ1-6,14,-,CASSLGGRESPLHF,TGTGCCAGCAGCTTGGGAGGGAGAGAATCACCCCTCCACTTT
TRBV25-1,-,TRBJ1-2,13,once,CASRAGAGDGYTF,TGTGCCAGCAGGGCGGGTGCTGGGGATGGCTACACCTTC
TRBV28,TRBD1,TRBJ1-4,14,-,CASSKGQIFEKLFF,TGTGCCAGCAGCAAGGGACAGATCTTTGAAAAACTGTTTTTT
TRBV7-2,-,TRBJ1-2,14,-,CASSLELAGGGYTF,TGTGCCAGCAGCTTAGAATTGGCAGGCGGTGGCTACACCTTC
TRBV5-1,-,TRBJ1-2,14,-,CASSWAREGYGYTF,TGCGCCAGCAGCTGGGCGCGTGAGGGCTATGGCTACACCTTC
TRBV7-2,TRBD2,TRBJ2-5,18,-,CASSLAPTSGGKQETQYF,TGTGCCAGCAGCTTAGCGCCGACTAGCGGGGGGAAGCAAGAGACCCAGTACTTC
TRBV30,TRBD1,TRBJ2-7,12,once,CAWTGGLGEQYF,TGTGCCTGGACAGGGGGCCTGGGCGAGCAGTACTTC
TRBV28,TRBD1,TRBJ2-7,13,-,CASTPGQLYEQYF,TGTGCCAGCACCCCGGGACAGCTCTACGAGCAGTACTTC
TRBV7-8,-,TRBJ1-1,16,once,CASSPGGRRRNTEAFF,TGTGCCAGCAGCCCAGGAGGGAGGAGGAGGAACACTGAAGCTTTCTTT
TRBV5-1,TRBD1,TRBJ1-1,15,-,CASSLAGTGGTEAFF,TGCGCCAGCAGCTTGGCCGGGACAGGGGGCACTGAAGCTTTCTTT
TRBV25-1,-,TRBJ2-7,16,-,CASSDYYSSHTYEQYF,TGTGCCAGCAGTGATTACTACAGTAGCCACACCTACGAGCAGTACTTC
TRBV6-5,TRBD1,TRBJ1-3,14,-,CASSYAGTGNTIYF,TGTGCCAGCAGTTACGCCGGGACAGGGAACACCATATATTTT
TRBV19,-,TRBJ1-5,16,few,CASTLGAVLSNQPQHF,TGTGCCAGTACCCTAGGGGCAGTACTTAGCAATCAGCCCCAGCATTTT
TRBV4-1,-,TRBJ2-7,15,-,CASRRVGGRFYEQYF,TGCGCCAGCAGAAGGGTTGGGGGGCGCTTCTACGAGCAGTACTTC
TRBV5-1,-,TRBJ1-6,14,once,CASSRDGKNSPLHF,TGCGCCAGCAGTCGGGACGGGAAGAATTCACCCCTCCACTTT
TRBV30,-,TRBJ2-1,15,-,CAWSDGVAVYNEQFF,TGTGCCTGGAGTGACGGGGTAGCGGTTTACAATGAGCAGTTCTTC
TRBV28,-,TRBJ1-2,14,-,CASTFPGRGDGYTF,TGTGCCAGCACCTTCCCGGGTCGGGGGGATGGCTACACCTTC
TRBV10-3,TRBD1,TRBJ1-1,14,-,CAITATGVATEAFF,TGTGCCATCACCGCGACAGGGGTTGCCACTGAAGCTTTCTTT
TRBV4-2,-,TRBJ2-7,14,-,CASSQELDNYEQYF,TGTGCCAGCAGCCAAGAGCTCGATAACTACGAGCAGTACTTC